Sequencing of this T cell receptor (beta chain) was carried out in a study of vaccination and CD4 T cells after COVID-19. Time point defined: late sampling 161 to 241 days after vaccination in three convalescent patients. As to treatment: approximately nine-day PBMC culture with coronavirus spike peptide pools or control peptides (ViraFEST assay). This CDR3 comprises 14 residues. The V gene's germline CDR1 is SGHTA and CDR2 FQGNSA. V dropped 5 bases and J dropped 5; count of bases not matched to a gene: 7. Concerning this clonotype: The target antigen is unknown.

Cultured CD4+ T-cell DNA underwent Oncomine TCR Beta short-read sequencing. TCRdb re-analysed the PCR reads in MiXCR, keeping a single row per CDR3 protein. The sample includes roughly 19,000 distinct CDR3 sequences, about 45% of them seen just once. The sequence was obtained from a human donor who had recovered from COVID-19. The sequences come from CD4+ T cells from blood, cultured in vitro, collected about 7 months after SARS-CoV-2 vaccination. V is TRBV7-2 and J is TRBJ1-2, with 8 nucleotides matching TRBD1. DNA of the CDR3: TGTGCCAGCAGCCAAAAAGGACAGGGTTATGGCTACACCTTC. It translates to CASSQKGQGYGYTF.